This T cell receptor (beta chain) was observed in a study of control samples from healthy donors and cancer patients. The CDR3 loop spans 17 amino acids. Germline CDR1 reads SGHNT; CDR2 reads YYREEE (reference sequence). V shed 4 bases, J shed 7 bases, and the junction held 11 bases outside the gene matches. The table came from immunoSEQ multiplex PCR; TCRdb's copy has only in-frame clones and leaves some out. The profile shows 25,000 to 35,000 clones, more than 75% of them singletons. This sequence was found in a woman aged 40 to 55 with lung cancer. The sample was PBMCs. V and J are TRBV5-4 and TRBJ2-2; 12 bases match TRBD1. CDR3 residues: CASSGVRDRGQGGELFF. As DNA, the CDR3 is TGTGCCAGCAGCGGCGTTCGGGACAGGGGGCAGGGCGGGGAGCTGTTTTTT.